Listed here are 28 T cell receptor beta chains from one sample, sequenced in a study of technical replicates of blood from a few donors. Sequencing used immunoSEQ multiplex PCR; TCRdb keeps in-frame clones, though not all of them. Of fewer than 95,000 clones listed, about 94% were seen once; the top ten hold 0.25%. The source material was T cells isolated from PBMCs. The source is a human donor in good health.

The CDR3 spells CASSQSGGTGLMNTEAFF. As DNA, the CDR3 is TGTGCCAGCAGCCAATCAGGCGGGACAGGACTTATGAACACTGAAGCTTTCTTT. The chain uses TRBV5-6 and TRBJ1-1; 8 bases line up with TRBD1. The CDR3 has 18 amino acids. The trim removed 4 bases at V and 0 bases at J, leaving 14 bases unmatched. Germline CDR1 reads SGHDT; CDR2 reads YYEEEE.

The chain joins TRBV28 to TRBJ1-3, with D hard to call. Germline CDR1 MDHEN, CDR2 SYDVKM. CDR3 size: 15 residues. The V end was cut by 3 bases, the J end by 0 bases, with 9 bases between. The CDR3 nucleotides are TGTGCCAGCAGTTTCAGGCTTAACTCTGGAAACACCATATATTTT. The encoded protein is CASSFRLNSGNTIYF.

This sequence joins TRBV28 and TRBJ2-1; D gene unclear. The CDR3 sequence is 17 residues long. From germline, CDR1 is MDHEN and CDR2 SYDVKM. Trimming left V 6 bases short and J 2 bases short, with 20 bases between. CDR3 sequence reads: CASSTPTSPATYNEQFF. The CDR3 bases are TGTGCCAGCAGCACGCCGACAAGTCCCGCCACCTACAATGAGCAGTTCTTC.

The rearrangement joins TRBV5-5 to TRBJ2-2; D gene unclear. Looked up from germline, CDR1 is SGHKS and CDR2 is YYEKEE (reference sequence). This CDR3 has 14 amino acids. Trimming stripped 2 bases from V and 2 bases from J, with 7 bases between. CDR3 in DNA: TGTGCCAGCAGCTTCGATCTAAACACCGGGGAGCTGTTTTTT. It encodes CASSFDLNTGELFF. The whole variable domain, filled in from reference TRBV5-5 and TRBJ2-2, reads DAGVTQSPTHLIKTRGQQVTLRCSPISGHKSVSWYQQVLGQGPQFIFQYYEKEERGRGNFPDRFSARQFPNYSSELNVNALLLGDSALYLCASSFDLNTGELFFGEGSRLTVL.

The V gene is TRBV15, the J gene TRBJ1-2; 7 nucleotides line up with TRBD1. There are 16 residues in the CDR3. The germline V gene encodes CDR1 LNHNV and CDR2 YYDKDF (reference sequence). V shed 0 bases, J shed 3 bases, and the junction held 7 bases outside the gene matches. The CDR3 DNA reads TGTGCCACCAGCAGAGATGTGGGCAGGGGGGACTATGGCTACACCTTC. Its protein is CATSRDVGRGDYGYTF.

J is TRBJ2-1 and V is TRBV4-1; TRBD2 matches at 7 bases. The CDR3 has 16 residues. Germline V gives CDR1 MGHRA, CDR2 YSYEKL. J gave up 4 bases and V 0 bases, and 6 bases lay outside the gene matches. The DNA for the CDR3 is TGCGCCAGCAGCCAAGAGGGCAGCGGGATGTACAATGAGCAGTTCTTC. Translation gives CASSQEGSGMYNEQFF.

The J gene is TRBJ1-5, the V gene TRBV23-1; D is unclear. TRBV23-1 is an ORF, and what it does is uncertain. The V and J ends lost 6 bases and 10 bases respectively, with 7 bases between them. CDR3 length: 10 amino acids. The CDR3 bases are TGCGCCAGCAGCGACATTCCCCAGCATTTT. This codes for CASSDIPQHF.

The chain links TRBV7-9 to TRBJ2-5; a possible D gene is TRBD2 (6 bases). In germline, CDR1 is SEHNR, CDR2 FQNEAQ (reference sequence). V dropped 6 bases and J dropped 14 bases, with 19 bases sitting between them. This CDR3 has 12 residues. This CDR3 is CASRNDGGLDYF. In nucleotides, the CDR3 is TGTGCCAGCAGGAACGACGGGGGTCTTGATTACTTC.

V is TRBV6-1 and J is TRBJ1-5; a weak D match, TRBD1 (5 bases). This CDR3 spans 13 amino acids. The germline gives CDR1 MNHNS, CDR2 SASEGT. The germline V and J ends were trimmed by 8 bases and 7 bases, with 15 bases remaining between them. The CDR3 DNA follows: TGTGCCAGCGGTTTAGGGGCAGCCCAGCCCCAGCATTTT. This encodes CASGLGAAQPQHF.

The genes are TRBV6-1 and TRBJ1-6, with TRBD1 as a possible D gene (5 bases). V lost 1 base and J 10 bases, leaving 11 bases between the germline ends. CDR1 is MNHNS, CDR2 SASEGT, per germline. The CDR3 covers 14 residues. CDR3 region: CASSEVGGNSPLHF. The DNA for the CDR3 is TGTGCCAGCAGTGAAGTGGGGGGGAACTCACCCCTCCACTTT.

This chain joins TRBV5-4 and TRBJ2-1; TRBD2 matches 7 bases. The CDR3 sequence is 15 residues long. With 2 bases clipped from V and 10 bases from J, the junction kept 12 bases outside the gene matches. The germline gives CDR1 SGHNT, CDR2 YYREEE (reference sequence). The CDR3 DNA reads TGTGCCAGCAGCTTTAGCGGGTCAAGACGGCGGGAGCAGTTCTTC. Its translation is CASSFSGSRRREQFF.

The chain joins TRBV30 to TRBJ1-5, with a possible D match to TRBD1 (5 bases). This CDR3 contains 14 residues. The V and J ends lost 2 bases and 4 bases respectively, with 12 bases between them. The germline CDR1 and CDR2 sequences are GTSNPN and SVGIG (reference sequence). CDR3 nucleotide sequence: TGTGCCTGGAGTCCTGGGGCGGATAATCAGCCCCAGCATTTT. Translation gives CAWSPGADNQPQHF.

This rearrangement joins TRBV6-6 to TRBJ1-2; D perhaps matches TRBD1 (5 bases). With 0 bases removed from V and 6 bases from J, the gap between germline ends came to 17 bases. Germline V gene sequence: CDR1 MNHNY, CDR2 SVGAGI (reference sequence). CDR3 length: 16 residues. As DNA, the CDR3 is TGTGCCAGCAGTTACTCCCTTCCCGGAGAGGACAATGGCTACACCTTC. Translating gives CASSYSLPGEDNGYTF.

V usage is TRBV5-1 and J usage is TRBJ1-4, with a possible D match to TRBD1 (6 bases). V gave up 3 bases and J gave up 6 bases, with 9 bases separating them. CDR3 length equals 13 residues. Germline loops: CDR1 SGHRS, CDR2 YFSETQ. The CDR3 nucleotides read TGCGCCAGCAGCTCTAACAGGGATGAAAAACTGTTTTTT. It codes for CASSSNRDEKLFF.

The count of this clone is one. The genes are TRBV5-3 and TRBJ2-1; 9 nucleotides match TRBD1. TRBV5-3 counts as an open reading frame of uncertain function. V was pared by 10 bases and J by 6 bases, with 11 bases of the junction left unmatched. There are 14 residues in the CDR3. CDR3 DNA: TGTGCCGCATACCGGGACAGGGTAGTCAATGAGCAGTTCTTC. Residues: CAAYRDRVVNEQFF.

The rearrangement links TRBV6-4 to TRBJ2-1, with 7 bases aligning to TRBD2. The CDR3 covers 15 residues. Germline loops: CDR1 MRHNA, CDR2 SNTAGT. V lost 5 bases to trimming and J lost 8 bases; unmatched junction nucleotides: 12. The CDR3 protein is CASSIRDYPVHEQFF. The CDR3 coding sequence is TGTGCCAGCAGTATCCGGGACTACCCTGTCCATGAGCAGTTCTTC.

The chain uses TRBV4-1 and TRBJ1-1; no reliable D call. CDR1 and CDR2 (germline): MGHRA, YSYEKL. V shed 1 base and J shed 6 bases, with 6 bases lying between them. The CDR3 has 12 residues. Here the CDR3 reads CASSQVAAEAFF. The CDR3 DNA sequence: TGCGCCAGCAGCCAAGTTGCAGCTGAAGCTTTCTTT.

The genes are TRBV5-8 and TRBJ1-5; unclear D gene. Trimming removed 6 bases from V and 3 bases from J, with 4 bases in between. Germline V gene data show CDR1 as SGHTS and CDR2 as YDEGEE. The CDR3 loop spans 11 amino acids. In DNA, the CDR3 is TGTGCCAGCACCATCAATCAGCCCCAGCATTTT. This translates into CASTINQPQHF.

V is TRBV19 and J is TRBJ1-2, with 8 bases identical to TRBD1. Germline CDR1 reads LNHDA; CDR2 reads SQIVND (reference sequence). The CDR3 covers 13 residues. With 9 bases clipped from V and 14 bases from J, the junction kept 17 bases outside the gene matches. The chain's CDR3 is CASLGQGLLSTTF. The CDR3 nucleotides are TGTGCCAGCCTCGGACAGGGCCTGTTGAGCACGACCTTC.

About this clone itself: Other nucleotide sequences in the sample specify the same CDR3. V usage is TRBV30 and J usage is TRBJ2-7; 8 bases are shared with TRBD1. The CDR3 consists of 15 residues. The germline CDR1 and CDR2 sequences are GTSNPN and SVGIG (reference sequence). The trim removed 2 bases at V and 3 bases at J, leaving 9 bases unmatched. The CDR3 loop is CAWSLGQGAFYEQYF. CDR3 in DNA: TGTGCCTGGAGTCTTGGGCAGGGGGCCTTCTACGAGCAGTACTTC.

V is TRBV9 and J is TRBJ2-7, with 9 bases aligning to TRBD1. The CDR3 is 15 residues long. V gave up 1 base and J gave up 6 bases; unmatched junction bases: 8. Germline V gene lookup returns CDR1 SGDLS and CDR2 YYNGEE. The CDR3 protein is CASSVLPGTGTEQYF. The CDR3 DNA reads TGTGCCAGCAGCGTACTTCCCGGGACAGGGACCGAGCAGTACTTC.

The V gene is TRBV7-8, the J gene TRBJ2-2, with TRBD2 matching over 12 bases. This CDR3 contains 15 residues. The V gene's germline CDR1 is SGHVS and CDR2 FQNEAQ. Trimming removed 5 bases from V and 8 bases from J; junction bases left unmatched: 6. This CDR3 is CASSHLAGGSGELFF. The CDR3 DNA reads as TGTGCCAGCAGCCACCTAGCGGGAGGGTCGGGGGAGCTGTTTTTT.

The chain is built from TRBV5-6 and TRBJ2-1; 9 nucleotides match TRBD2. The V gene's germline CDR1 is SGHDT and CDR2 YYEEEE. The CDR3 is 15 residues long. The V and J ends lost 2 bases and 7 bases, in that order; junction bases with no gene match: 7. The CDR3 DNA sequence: TGTGCCAGCAGCTTCGTCGGACTAGCGTCTAATGAGCAGTTCTTC. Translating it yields CASSFVGLASNEQFF.

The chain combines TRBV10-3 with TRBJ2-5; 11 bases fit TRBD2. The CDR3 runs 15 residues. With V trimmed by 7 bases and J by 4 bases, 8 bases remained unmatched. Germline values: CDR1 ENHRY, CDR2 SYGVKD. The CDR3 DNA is TGTGCCATCAAAAGTGGGACTAGCGGTATAGAGACCCAGTACTTC. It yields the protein CAIKSGTSGIETQYF.

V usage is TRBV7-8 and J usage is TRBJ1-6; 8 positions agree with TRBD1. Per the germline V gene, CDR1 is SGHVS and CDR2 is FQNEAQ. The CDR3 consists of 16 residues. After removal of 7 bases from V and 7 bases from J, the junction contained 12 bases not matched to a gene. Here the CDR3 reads CASNQPRGQWNSPLHF. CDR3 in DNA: TGTGCCAGCAATCAACCCAGGGGGCAATGGAATTCACCCCTCCACTTT. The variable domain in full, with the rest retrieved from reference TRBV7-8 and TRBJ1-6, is GAGVSQSPRYKVAKRGQDVALRCDPISGHVSLFWYQQALGQGPEFLTYFQNEAQLDKSGLPSDRFFAERPEGSVSTLKIQRTQQEDSAVYLCASNQPRGQWNSPLHFGNGTRLTVT.

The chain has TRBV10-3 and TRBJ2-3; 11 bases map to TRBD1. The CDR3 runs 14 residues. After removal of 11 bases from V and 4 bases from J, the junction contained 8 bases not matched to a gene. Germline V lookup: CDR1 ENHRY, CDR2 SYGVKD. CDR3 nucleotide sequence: TGTGCCTTTTCACCGGGACAGGGGGCAGATACGCAGTATTTT. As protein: CAFSPGQGADTQYF.

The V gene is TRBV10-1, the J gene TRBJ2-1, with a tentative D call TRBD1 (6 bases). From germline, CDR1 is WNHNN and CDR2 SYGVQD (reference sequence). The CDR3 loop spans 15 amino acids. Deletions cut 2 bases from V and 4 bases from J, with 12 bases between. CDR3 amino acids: CASSEGGQPYNEQFF. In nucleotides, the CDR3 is TGCGCCAGCAGTGAGGGAGGACAGCCATACAATGAGCAGTTCTTC.

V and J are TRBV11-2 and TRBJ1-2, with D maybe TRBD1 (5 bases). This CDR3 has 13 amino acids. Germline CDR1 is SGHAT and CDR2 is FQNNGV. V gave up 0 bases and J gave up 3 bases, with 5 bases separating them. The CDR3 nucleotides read TGTGCCAGCAGCTTAGACAGGGACTATGGCTACACCTTC. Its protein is CASSLDRDYGYTF.